This TCR beta chain was recorded in a study of CD8 T cells in Susac syndrome. The overall study: Patients with Susac syndrome, at blood draw, were therapy-naive, on corticosteroids, or on intravenous immunoglobulin alone.

A quantity of about 0.45 to 1 ug RNA underwent reverse transcription using random hexamers. The immunoSEQ assay covered 54 Vbeta and 13 Jbeta segments for CDR3. MiXCR was run by TCRdb on the immunoSEQ multiplex PCR reads, yielding one entry per CDR3 protein. Of hundreds of thousands of distinct CDR3 sequences listed, 90% to 96% were seen once; the top ten hold 0.1%. This CDR3 is 15 amino acids long. The ends were cut back, 3 bases at V and 0 bases at J, with 12 bases in the middle. The germline V gene encodes CDR1 DFQATT and CDR2 SNEGSKA (reference sequence). The specimen sequenced was CD4+ T cells from PBMCs. This TCR was recovered from a human donor with Susac syndrome. The V call is TRBV20-1, the J call TRBJ1-3; no clear D gene. The CDR3, as DNA: TGCAGTGCTAGTAAAGGCAGAAGCTCTGGAAACACCATATATTTT. It specifies CSASKGRSSGNTIYF.